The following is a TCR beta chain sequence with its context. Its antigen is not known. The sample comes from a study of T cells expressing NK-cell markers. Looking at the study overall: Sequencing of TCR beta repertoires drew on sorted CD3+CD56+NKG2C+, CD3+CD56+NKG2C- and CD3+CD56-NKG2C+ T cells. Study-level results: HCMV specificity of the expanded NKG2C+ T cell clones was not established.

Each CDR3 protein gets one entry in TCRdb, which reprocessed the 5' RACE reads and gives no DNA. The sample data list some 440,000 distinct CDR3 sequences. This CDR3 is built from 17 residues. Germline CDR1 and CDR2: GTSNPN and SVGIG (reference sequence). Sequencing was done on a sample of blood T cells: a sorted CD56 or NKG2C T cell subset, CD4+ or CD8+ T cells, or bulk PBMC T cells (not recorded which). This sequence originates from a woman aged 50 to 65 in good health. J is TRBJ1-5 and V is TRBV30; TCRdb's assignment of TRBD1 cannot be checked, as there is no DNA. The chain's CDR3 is CAWSPLGQGIFYQPQHF.